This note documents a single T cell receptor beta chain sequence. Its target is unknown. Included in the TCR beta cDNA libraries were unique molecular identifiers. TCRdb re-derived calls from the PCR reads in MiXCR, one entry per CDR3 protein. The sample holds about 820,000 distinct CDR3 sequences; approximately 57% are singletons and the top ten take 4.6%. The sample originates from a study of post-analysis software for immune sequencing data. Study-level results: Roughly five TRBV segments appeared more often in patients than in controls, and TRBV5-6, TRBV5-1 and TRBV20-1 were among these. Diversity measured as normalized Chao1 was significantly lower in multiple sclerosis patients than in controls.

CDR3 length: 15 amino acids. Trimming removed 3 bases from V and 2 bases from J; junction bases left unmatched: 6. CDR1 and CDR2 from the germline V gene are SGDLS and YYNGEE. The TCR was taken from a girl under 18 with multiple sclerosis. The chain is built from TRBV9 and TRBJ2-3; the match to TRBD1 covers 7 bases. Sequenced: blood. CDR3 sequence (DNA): TGTGCCAGCAGCGCCCGGGGACAGAACACAGATACGCAGTATTTT. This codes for CASSARGQNTDTQYF.